The 25 T cell receptor beta chains below all came from one sample that was sequenced in a study of shared clonotypes between healthy human individuals. Data came from immunoSEQ multiplex PCR; TCRdb stores just in-frame clones and leaves some out. The data hold a few hundred thousand clones, with about 80% observed a single time. The sequenced sample was PBMCs. Every receptor here comes from a woman between 35 and 50 years old in good health. Some clones in this sample may be carry-over from other donors' samples.

The count of this clone is one. This sequence joins TRBV30 and TRBJ2-5, with a tentative D call TRBD2 (5 bases). The DNA matches TRBJ2-7 better at its end, which makes the J call doubtful. This CDR3 region has 13 residues. Germline V lookup: CDR1 GTSNPN, CDR2 SVGIG (reference sequence). CDR3 sequence (DNA): TGTGCCTGGAACCCTAGCCGCCAATACGAGCAGTACTTC. This codes for CAWNPSRQYEQYF.

The V gene is TRBV4-1, the J gene TRBJ1-3, with 8 bases that match TRBD1. Germline CDR1 and CDR2: MGHRA and YSYEKL. The CDR3 spans 16 residues. V lost 2 bases to trimming and J lost 7 bases; unmatched junction nucleotides: 10. CDR3 bases: TGCGCCAGCAGCCAAAATTCCGGACAGGGCACTAACACCATATATTTT. It translates to CASSQNSGQGTNTIYF.

The gene calls are TRBV7-3 and TRBJ2-3; no clear D gene. CDR3 length: 14 amino acids. Germline lookup yields CDR1 SGHTA and CDR2 FQGTGA. Trimming took off 1 base at V and 6 bases at J, with 11 bases between the two ends. CDR3 nucleotides: TGTGCCAGCAGCTTAAACCCGGAGTTGGATACGCAGTATTTT. This codes for CASSLNPELDTQYF.

The genes are TRBV6-1 and TRBJ2-3; D remains ambiguous. The CDR3 loop spans 13 amino acids. Germline V gene data show CDR1 as MNHNS and CDR2 as SASEGT. V shed 1 base and J shed 5 bases, with 7 bases lying between them. CDR3 amino acids: CASSEGPGDTQYF. As DNA, the CDR3 is TGTGCCAGCAGTGAAGGGCCAGGAGATACGCAGTATTTT.

The chain combines TRBV28 with TRBJ2-7; D uncertain. Germline V gene sequence: CDR1 MDHEN, CDR2 SYDVKM. V lost 5 bases and J 0 bases, leaving 11 bases between the germline ends. This CDR3 is 14 amino acids long. CDR3 in amino acids: CASSSHSASYEQYF. CDR3 DNA: TGTGCCAGCAGTAGCCACAGCGCCTCCTACGAGCAGTACTTC.

Notes on this clone: Additional DNA sequences in this sample encode the identical CDR3. The rearrangement uses TRBV19 and TRBJ1-5; D is ambiguous. Per germline, CDR1 LNHDA and CDR2 SQIVND (reference sequence). Trimming took 3 bases from V and 5 from J, leaving 8 bases between them. This CDR3 region has 13 residues. Here the CDR3 DNA reads TGTGCCAGTAGTATGGGCCGCGATCAGCCCCAGCATTTT. Residues: CASSMGRDQPQHF.

Comment on this clone: Other DNA sequences in the sample encode the same CDR3. The genes are TRBV27 and TRBJ1-2; D call uncertain. This CDR3 is 13 amino acids long. Per the germline V gene, CDR1 is MNHEY and CDR2 is SMNVEV (reference sequence). With 0 bases removed from V and 0 bases from J, the gap between germline ends came to 2 bases. CDR3 in DNA: TGTGCCAGCAGTTTATCGGCTAACTATGGCTACACCTTC. This translates into CASSLSANYGYTF.

This rearrangement joins TRBV4-3 to TRBJ2-5; perhaps TRBD2 as D (6 bases). Germline V gene data show CDR1 as LGHNA and CDR2 as YSLEER. Between the trimmed V and J ends, which lost 0 bases and 5 bases, there was a span of 16 bases. The CDR3 contains 16 residues. CDR3 in DNA: TGCGCCAGCAGCCAAGAGGCGGGGAGTCCCGAGGAGACCCAGTACTTC. This sequence encodes CASSQEAGSPEETQYF.

The rearrangement links TRBV7-2 to TRBJ2-1; 11 bases are a match to TRBD2. CDR1 is SGHTA and CDR2 is FQGNSA in the germline V gene. The J segment lost 4 bases and the V segment lost 4 bases, leaving 3 bases of the junction unmatched. The length of the CDR3 is 15 residues. The CDR3 nucleotides read TGTGCCAGCAGCTCTACTAGCGGGAGTTACAATGAGCAGTTCTTC. Protein sequence: CASSSTSGSYNEQFF.

This clone is classed as medium-sized. The V call is TRBV6-1, the J call TRBJ2-7; D unresolved. This CDR3 has 15 residues. Per the germline V gene, CDR1 is MNHNS and CDR2 is SASEGT. V shed 0 bases and J shed 3 bases, with 12 bases lying between them. The CDR3 is CASSEAAYYIYEQYF. The CDR3 DNA sequence: TGTGCCAGCAGTGAAGCAGCCTATTATATCTACGAGCAGTACTTC.

V gene TRBV25-1 combines with J gene TRBJ2-1; TRBD2 aligns across 10 bases. In germline, CDR1 is MGHDK, CDR2 SYGVNS. With V trimmed by 1 base and J by 2 bases, 2 bases remained unmatched. CDR3 length: 16 residues. The CDR3 bases are TGTGCCAGCAGTGAATTAGCGGGAGGACCCTACAATGAGCAGTTCTTC. Amino acid sequence: CASSELAGGPYNEQFF.

To note about this clone: An end of the junction does not agree with germline; a read error may underlie this. This rearrangement joins TRBV4-1 to TRBJ2-2; D unresolved. The CDR3 extends over 16 amino acids. Germline CDR1 is MGHRA and CDR2 is YSYEKL. The CDR3 region is CASRQARVANTGELFF. CDR3 coding DNA: TGCGCCAGCAGACAAGCTCGGGTAGCGAACACCGGGGAGCTGTTTTTT.

With respect to this clone: Other DNA sequences in the sample encode the same CDR3. The chain employs TRBV9 and TRBJ2-3; D unclear. Germline V gives CDR1 SGDLS, CDR2 YYNGEE. CDR3 length equals 11 residues. Between the trimmed V and J ends, which lost 4 bases and 6 bases, there was a span of 6 bases. The CDR3 loop is CASSLEDTQYF. The CDR3 DNA sequence: TGTGCCAGCAGCCTAGAGGATACGCAGTATTTT.

This rearrangement joins TRBV7-3 to TRBJ1-1; D is unclear. This CDR3 spans 13 amino acids. The V gene's germline CDR1 is SGHTA and CDR2 FQGTGA. V gave up 4 bases and J gave up 0 bases, with 6 bases separating them. This chain's CDR3 is CASSWSLNTEAFF. The CDR3, as DNA: TGTGCCAGCAGCTGGAGCCTGAACACTGAAGCTTTCTTT.

This clone was seen just once. Just one base apart from a much larger clone, this may be a read error. Other nucleotide sequences in the sample specify the same CDR3. The V call is TRBV15, the J call TRBJ2-6; D possibly uses TRBD1 or TRBD2 (5 bases each). Germline loops: CDR1 LNHNV, CDR2 YYDKDF (reference sequence). CDR3 length equals 17 residues. Written as DNA, the CDR3 is TGTGCCACCAGCAGAGATCGGCGGGCTTATGGGGCCAACGTCCTAACTTTC. This codes for CATSRDRRAYGANVLTF.

This clone was found once. The V gene is TRBV28, the J gene TRBJ1-1; no firm D call. With 5 bases removed from V and 3 bases from J, the gap between germline ends came to 13 bases. This CDR3 has 14 amino acids. In germline, CDR1 is MDHEN, CDR2 SYDVKM. The CDR3 sequence: CASSPSGLYTEAFF. In DNA, the CDR3 is TGTGCCAGCAGTCCGTCGGGGTTGTACACTGAAGCTTTCTTT.

The chain couples TRBV15 to TRBJ2-7; 16 nucleotides line up with TRBD2. The CDR3 extends over 18 amino acids. V lost 3 bases, J lost 1 base, and 6 bases stayed unmatched. The germline gives CDR1 LNHNV, CDR2 YYDKDF (reference sequence). The CDR3 region is CATSRGLAGGRGSYEQYF. For the CDR3, the DNA is TGTGCCACCAGCAGGGGACTAGCGGGAGGGCGGGGGTCCTACGAGCAGTACTTC.

The rearrangement links TRBV2 to TRBJ2-7; D may be TRBD1 or TRBD2 (6 bases each). There are 14 residues in the CDR3. Trimming removed 2 bases at V and 4 bases at J, with 12 bases between. The germline CDR1 and CDR2 sequences are SNHLY and FYNNEI. CDR3 amino acids: CASSEFQGRYEQYF. The CDR3 DNA sequence: TGTGCCAGCAGTGAATTCCAGGGGAGGTACGAGCAGTACTTC.

This clone was detected only a few times. V usage is TRBV27 and J usage is TRBJ2-3; 7 bases are a match to TRBD2. The CDR3 contains 15 residues. Losses at the gene ends were 2 bases for V and 4 bases for J; bases not matched to a gene: 6. CDR1 MNHEY and CDR2 SMNVEV come from the germline V gene (reference sequence). The CDR3 bases are TGTGCCAGCAGTTTAGGGGCGGGAGTCCCAGATACGCAGTATTTT. Translation gives CASSLGAGVPDTQYF.

The J gene is TRBJ2-7, the V gene TRBV6-5; no definite D call. Germline V lookup: CDR1 MNHEY, CDR2 SVGAGI. The CDR3 is made up of 11 amino acids. Trimming stripped 6 bases from V and 6 bases from J, with 9 bases between. The CDR3 loop reads CASRGIGEQYF. The CDR3 DNA is TGTGCCAGCAGGGGGATTGGCGAGCAGTACTTC.

This clone came up a few times. The chain links TRBV5-4 to TRBJ1-1, with D tentatively TRBD1 (5 bases). The CDR3 runs 14 residues. With 3 bases removed from V and 1 base from J, the gap between germline ends came to 10 bases. The germline V gene encodes CDR1 SGHNT and CDR2 YYREEE (reference sequence). CDR3 sequence: CASSSGRWNTEAFF. CDR3 nucleotides: TGTGCCAGCAGCTCGGGACGGTGGAACACTGAAGCTTTCTTT.

V gene TRBV30 combines with J gene TRBJ2-1; unclear D gene. CDR1 and CDR2 (germline): GTSNPN, SVGIG (reference sequence). V was clipped by 0 bases and J by 4 bases, with 16 bases between them. This CDR3 has 16 amino acids. The CDR3, as DNA: TGTGCCTGGAGTGTACATGGGGTAGAACTGTACAATGAGCAGTTCTTC. Its translation is CAWSVHGVELYNEQFF.

Turning to this clone: This likely came from a read error, as a far larger clone is one base away. The rearrangement joins TRBV5-4 to TRBJ2-7; 13 nucleotides match TRBD2. The CDR3 consists of 15 residues. Germline CDR1 is SGHNT and CDR2 is YYREEE (reference sequence). Unmatched junction bases numbered 3, after V lost 4 bases and J lost 2 bases. CDR3 sequence reads: CASSLTSGRAYEQYF. The CDR3 bases are TGTGCCAGCAGCCTCACTAGCGGGAGGGCCTACGAGCAGTACTTC.

This chain uses TRBV27 with TRBJ1-2, with a possible D match to TRBD1 (5 bases). Trimming took off 4 bases at V and 4 bases at J, with 13 bases between the two ends. Germline V CDR1 and CDR2: MNHEY, SMNVEV (reference sequence). The CDR3 consists of 14 residues. Here the CDR3 reads CASSSPGQVYGYTF. CDR3 bases: TGTGCCAGCAGTTCCCCGGGGCAAGTCTATGGCTACACCTTC.

V and J are TRBV18 and TRBJ1-2, with D possibly TRBD1 on 5 matching bases. V lost 5 bases and J lost 2, with 9 bases in between. Germline CDR1 and CDR2: KGHSH and LQKENI. CDR3 size: 13 residues. DNA for the CDR3: TGTGCCAGCTCAGCCCGACAGAACTATGGCTACACCTTC. This encodes CASSARQNYGYTF.